This T cell receptor (beta chain) was identified during a study of CD8 T cells in ankylosing spondylitis. Generation of TCR beta libraries employed quantitative 5'-RACE incorporating molecular barcodes. Via MiXCR, TCRdb re-called the 5' RACE reads, giving one row per CDR3 protein. This repertoire shows 150,000 to 200,000 distinct CDR3 sequences, roughly 30% found once; its top ten account for 6%. Regarding the study as a whole: Matched ankylosing spondylitis synovial fluid reportedly contained a significantly enriched population of disease-linked clones. A number of the motif variants had already been described in reactive arthritis synovial fluid and blood. Roughly eight highly homologous variants made up a TCR beta motif, and this motif appeared characteristic of ankylosing spondylitis blood.

Germline-derived CDR1 and CDR2 are SEHNR and FQNEAQ (reference sequence). V was shortened by 5 bases and J by 1 base, with 14 bases between the two germline ends. The CDR3 runs to 15 residues. A note on this clonotype: Its antigen is undetermined.

The specimen sequenced was synovial fluid, either unsorted or a sorted T cell fraction (not recorded which). The receptor comes from a male donor with ankylosing spondylitis. V and J are TRBV7-9 and TRBJ1-1, with no clear D. CDR3 DNA: TGTGCCAGCAGCCCGGGATATTACCCGAACACTGAAGCTTTCTTT. Its translation: CASSPGYYPNTEAFF.